One sample yielded the 26 T cell receptor beta chains listed below, sequenced in a study of human T cells and chemical hapten exposure. Each CDR3 protein is one row after TCRdb ran MiXCR on the RACE reads. The table shows 100,000 or so distinct CDR3 sequences, with 30% to 35% occurring only once. Time point defined: patch test 3, about 24 weeks after DPC sensitization. Treatment indicated: therapeutic diphenylcyclopropenone sensitization with weekly scalp DPC. The sequences come from whole blood, collected in connection with sensitization to the hapten diphenylcyclopropenone (DPC). The origin of the receptors is a man aged 35 to 55 with alopecia areata. Some clones in this sample may be carry-over from other donors' samples.

The chain combines TRBV28 with TRBJ1-5, with a possible D match to TRBD1 (5 bases). The CDR3 is 20 residues long. Germline V gives CDR1 MDHEN, CDR2 SYDVKM. V was pared by 6 bases and J by 0 bases, with 27 bases between. CDR3 in DNA: TGTGCCAGCAGCCCTTTTTGGGGGGGATTTCGGGACGTTAGCAATCAGCCCCAGCATTTT. Its translation: CASSPFWGGFRDVSNQPQHF.

In this sample, this clonotype turned up a few times. The J gene is TRBJ2-5, the V gene TRBV7-9; unclear D gene. The CDR3 length is 11 residues. Looked up from germline, CDR1 is SEHNR and CDR2 is FQNEAQ (reference sequence). V was clipped by 11 bases and J by 2 bases, with 9 bases between them. The CDR3 region is CAAQSQETQYF. The CDR3 DNA is TGTGCCGCCCAAAGTCAAGAGACCCAGTACTTC.

A few counts support this clonotype. The chain combines TRBV6-2 or TRBV6-3 with TRBJ2-1; 8 positions agree with TRBD2. The CDR3 spans 16 residues. Germline CDR1 reads MNHEY; CDR2 reads SVGEGT. Trimming took 5 bases from V and 3 from J; bases not matched to a gene: 9. The CDR3: CASSLHSGGSYNEQFF. Written as DNA, the CDR3 is TGTGCCAGCAGTCTCCACTCGGGAGGGAGCTACAATGAGCAGTTCTTC.

This rearrangement joins TRBV7-9 to TRBJ1-1, with 10 bases lining up with TRBD1. Per the germline V gene, CDR1 is SEHNR and CDR2 is FQNEAQ (reference sequence). V gave up 4 bases and J gave up 1 base; unmatched junction bases: 6. The CDR3 contains 16 residues. The CDR3 protein is CASSSRDRGRNTEAFF. CDR3 nucleotides: TGTGCCAGCAGCTCAAGGGACAGGGGAAGGAACACTGAAGCTTTCTTT.

Concerning this clonotype: An end of the junction does not agree with germline; a read error may underlie this. The V and J genes are TRBV7-7 and TRBJ2-5, with D hard to call. This CDR3 is 14 amino acids long. Germline CDR1 is SSHAT and CDR2 is FNYEAQ (reference sequence). The CDR3, as DNA: TGTGCTAGCAGCGCCGGCCGACTCCATGAGACCCAGTACTTC. This encodes CASSAGRLHETQYF.

The genes are TRBV9 and TRBJ2-1, with D unresolved. Germline lookup yields CDR1 SGDLS and CDR2 YYNGEE. There are 14 residues in the CDR3. The germline V and J ends were trimmed by 0 bases and 7 bases, with 11 bases remaining between them. CDR3 in amino acids: CASSVALGPNEQFF. The CDR3 DNA is TGTGCCAGCAGCGTAGCCCTTGGGCCGAATGAGCAGTTCTTC.

The V gene is TRBV6-2 or TRBV6-3, the J gene TRBJ2-7; 9 bases match TRBD2. This CDR3 has 17 amino acids. Trimming took 6 bases from V and 0 from J; bases not matched to a gene: 12. From germline, CDR1 is MNHEY and CDR2 SVGEGT. In DNA, the CDR3 is TGTGCCAGCAGCCCCATGAGGTTTAGCGGGAGCTCCTACGAGCAGTACGTC. The encoded protein is CASSPMRFSGSSYEQYV.

V usage is TRBV29-1 and J usage is TRBJ1-1; 7 bases map to TRBD1. Germline values: CDR1 SQVTM, CDR2 ANQGSEA. The ends lost 6 bases at V and 6 bases at J; junction bases unmatched: 16. The CDR3 has 15 amino acids. The CDR3 coding sequence is TGCAGCGTAGATCGGACAGGCCAGGCACTCTCTGAAGCTTTCTTT. Its protein is CSVDRTGQALSEAFF.

This clonotype was seen once. The chain is built from TRBV4-3 and TRBJ2-7; D ambiguous. From germline, CDR1 is LGHNA and CDR2 YSLEER. The CDR3 covers 13 residues. Between the trimmed V and J ends, which lost 3 bases and 3 bases, there was a span of 9 bases. CDR3 DNA: TGCGCCAGCAGCCAGGAGCCGAACTACGAGCAGTACTTC. It translates to CASSQEPNYEQYF.

CDR3 nucleotides: TGTGCCAGCAGCCAAGATATGGAGGGGTACAATGAGCAGTTCTTC. Its protein product is CASSQDMEGYNEQFF. J is TRBJ2-1 and V is TRBV4-2; D is possibly TRBD2 (6 bases). CDR1 and CDR2 from the germline V gene are LGHNA and YNFKEQ. With 0 bases removed from V and 4 bases from J, the gap between germline ends came to 10 bases. The CDR3 loop spans 15 amino acids.

V usage is TRBV27 and J usage is TRBJ1-1; D not resolved. Germline loops: CDR1 MNHEY, CDR2 SMNVEV (reference sequence). This CDR3 has 14 residues. Trimming shortened V by 5 bases and J by 7 bases, and 17 bases separated the two germline ends. CDR3 sequence: CASSPLVPFGEAFF. DNA of the CDR3: TGTGCCAGCAGTCCCCTCGTCCCTTTCGGTGAAGCTTTCTTT.

This chain joins TRBV7-9 and TRBJ2-5; TRBD2 might be the D (6 bases). The CDR3 is 14 residues long. Germline CDR1 SEHNR, CDR2 FQNEAQ (reference sequence). Between the trimmed V and J ends, which lost 2 bases and 4 bases, there was a span of 11 bases. This CDR3 reads CASSLQGGTETQYF. CDR3 DNA: TGTGCCAGCAGCTTACAGGGCGGGACAGAGACCCAGTACTTC. The whole variable domain, remainder taken from reference TRBV7-9 and TRBJ2-5, is DTGVSQNPRHKITKRGQNVTFRCDPISEHNRLYWYRQTLGQGPEFLTYFQNEAQLEKSRLLSDRFSAERPKGSFSTLEIQRTEQGDSAMYLCASSLQGGTETQYFGPGTRLLVL.

This clonotype has only a few counts. V gene TRBV7-9 combines with J gene TRBJ2-1; no definite D call. This CDR3 has 13 amino acids. CDR1 and CDR2 (germline): SEHNR, FQNEAQ (reference sequence). The ends were cut back, 5 bases at V and 4 bases at J, with 9 bases in the middle. The CDR3 DNA reads as TGTGCCAGCAGCCCCCCGGATTACAATGAGCAGTTCTTC. Protein product: CASSPPDYNEQFF.

This chain joins TRBV6-2 or TRBV6-3 and TRBJ2-1; D is tentatively TRBD1 or TRBD2 (5 bases each). Trimming removed 7 bases from V and 8 bases from J, with 21 bases in between. Germline CDR1 MNHEY, CDR2 SVGEGT. This CDR3 has 15 residues. The DNA for the CDR3 is TGTGCCAGCACCCCCACTTGGGGCCCGGAGGATGAGCAGTTCTTC. It specifies CASTPTWGPEDEQFF.

The CDR3 protein is CASSQFRADTQYF. DNA for the CDR3: TGCGCCAGCAGCCAATTTCGAGCAGATACGCAGTATTTT. This chain joins TRBV4-3 and TRBJ2-3; D is undetermined. V shed 2 bases and J shed 4 bases, with 7 bases lying between them. This CDR3 has 13 amino acids. CDR1 LGHNA and CDR2 YSLEER come from the germline V gene.

A few counts support this clonotype. The V gene is TRBV4-3, the J gene TRBJ2-5, with 9 bases that match TRBD2. The CDR3 is 17 residues long. The ends lost 3 bases at V and 6 bases at J; junction bases unmatched: 14. Germline V gene sequence: CDR1 LGHNA, CDR2 YSLEER. The CDR3 coding sequence is TGCGCCAGCAGCCAGGATGGGCAGCGGGGGGTTCGGAAGACCCAGTACTTC. Translated, it gives CASSQDGQRGVRKTQYF.

V usage is TRBV18 and J usage is TRBJ1-5; D might be TRBD1 (5 bases). V was trimmed by 3 bases and J by 7 bases, leaving 7 bases between them. CDR3 length: 12 amino acids. Germline V gives CDR1 KGHSH, CDR2 LQKENI. The DNA for the CDR3 is TGTGCCAGCTCACCTCGGGGCCAGCCCCAGCATTTT. Translated, it gives CASSPRGQPQHF.

CDR3 sequence reads: CSARPRGVQAGANVLTF. CDR3 in DNA: TGCAGTGCTAGACCCAGGGGGGTTCAGGCTGGGGCCAACGTCCTGACTTTC. The rearrangement links TRBV20-1 to TRBJ2-6, with D perhaps matching TRBD1 (7 bases). V was cut by 2 bases and J by 2 bases, with 16 bases left in between. The CDR3 runs 17 residues. Germline values: CDR1 DFQATT, CDR2 SNEGSKA (reference sequence).

This sequence joins TRBV19 and TRBJ1-5, with a weak D call TRBD1 (6 bases). The length of the CDR3 is 15 residues. Germline CDR1 LNHDA, CDR2 SQIVND (reference sequence). Trimming stripped 6 bases from V and 3 bases from J, with 15 bases between. The CDR3 protein is CASSRGGQINQPQHF. The CDR3 region has the DNA TGTGCCAGTAGCCGCGGTGGACAGATCAATCAGCCCCAGCATTTT.

The gene calls are TRBV6-2 or TRBV6-3 and TRBJ2-7, with 7 bases fitting TRBD1. This CDR3 comprises 12 residues. Germline V gene sequence: CDR1 MNHEY, CDR2 SVGEGT. Germline trimming cut 9 bases from V and 0 bases from J; bases unmatched to any gene: 2. CDR3: CASGDSSYEQYV. For the CDR3, the DNA is TGTGCCAGTGGGGACAGCTCCTACGAGCAGTACGTC.

This clonotype was seen many times. V is TRBV7-8 and J is TRBJ2-4; TRBD1 might be the D (6 bases). CDR3 size: 14 residues. Germline assignment: CDR1 SGHVS and CDR2 FQNEAQ. V lost 5 bases to trimming and J lost 11 bases, with 19 bases between them. CDR3 in DNA: TGTGCCAGCAGCGTCAACCCGACAGGAACCCTTCAGTACTTC. Translating it yields CASSVNPTGTLQYF.

The rearrangement joins TRBV6-6 to TRBJ2-7; weak D call: TRBD1 (7 bases). Trimming shortened V by 7 bases and J by 3 bases, and 16 bases separated the two germline ends. This CDR3 region has 14 residues. Germline V gene data show CDR1 as MNHNY and CDR2 as SVGAGI (reference sequence). The CDR3 sequence is CASNPQGGGYEQYV. For the CDR3, the DNA is TGTGCCAGCAATCCGCAGGGGGGTGGCTACGAGCAGTACGTC.

The chain has TRBV6-5 and TRBJ1-5; D is possibly TRBD1 (5 bases). This CDR3 has 15 amino acids. Between the trimmed V and J ends, which lost 6 bases and 4 bases, there was a span of 16 bases. The V gene's germline CDR1 is MNHEY and CDR2 SVGAGI. The CDR3 DNA reads as TGTGCCAGCAGCAGAGGGGCAGGACCTAATCAGCCCCAGCATTTT. This sequence encodes CASSRGAGPNQPQHF.

The genes are TRBV20-1 and TRBJ2-3; tentative D call: TRBD2 (5 bases). This CDR3 is 15 amino acids long. V was shortened by 0 bases and J by 0 bases, with 10 bases between the two germline ends. Germline V gene sequence: CDR1 DFQATT, CDR2 SNEGSKA (reference sequence). The CDR3 is CSARDWGVSTDTQYF. The CDR3 DNA sequence: TGCAGTGCTAGAGATTGGGGAGTAAGCACAGATACGCAGTATTTT.

This clonotype appeared a single time. CDR3 nucleotides: TGTGCCAGCAGTGCCGGACTAGCGGGAGAACGCGAGCAGTACTTC. Its protein product is CASSAGLAGEREQYF. This sequence joins TRBV6-2 or TRBV6-3 and TRBJ2-7, with TRBD2 matching over 13 bases. Germline lookup yields CDR1 MNHEY and CDR2 SVGEGT. V was pared by 5 bases and J by 6 bases, with 7 bases of the junction left unmatched. The CDR3 has 15 amino acids.

This clonotype was found a few times. The chain couples TRBV7-9 to TRBJ2-3; weak D call: TRBD2 (6 bases). Germline CDR1 reads SEHNR; CDR2 reads FQNEAQ (reference sequence). The V end lost 4 bases, the J end lost 0 bases, and 8 bases lay between the germline ends. The CDR3 runs to 14 residues. The chain's CDR3 is CASSSGTSTDTQYF. The CDR3 DNA reads as TGTGCCAGCAGCTCTGGGACTAGCACAGATACGCAGTATTTT.